This T cell receptor (beta chain) was retrieved from a study of OX40 agonist ivuxolimab in advanced cancers. Sequenced by immunoSEQ multiplex PCR; TCRdb stores in-frame clones only, minus some. The sample holds tens of thousands of clones, roughly 93% seen once. The specimen comprised CD4+ or CD8+ T cells sorted from blood, sampled in a trial of the OX40 agonist ivuxolimab. The sequence derives from an adult with an advanced solid tumor such as melanoma, head and neck, liver or kidney cancer.

CDR3 sequence reads: CASSVESVAYNEQFF. The CDR3 nucleotides read TGTGCCAGCAGCGTAGAGTCCGTCGCCTACAATGAGCAGTTCTTC. The V gene is TRBV9, the J gene TRBJ2-1; D is undetermined. V lost 0 bases and J 2 bases, leaving 9 bases between the germline ends. Germline CDR1 SGDLS, CDR2 YYNGEE. The CDR3 runs to 15 residues.